The T cell receptor (beta chain) described here comes from a study of beta chain features in type 1 diabetes. In all sorted populations, purity surpassed 95%. This clone came up a few times. Its antigen remains unknown. The entirety of the isolated RNA underwent reverse transcription, so expressed TCRB transcripts were sequenced. Assay used: immunoSEQ multiplex PCR; TCRdb lists only in-frame clones, some missing. The sample lists 600,000 to 700,000 clones, around 11% occurring once. Study outcomes and limitations: Shorter TCRB CDR3s, moderately but significantly so, marked every one of the four CD4+ subsets in Type 1 diabetes patients. Lower insertion and higher deletion counts appeared at VDJ junctions in type 1 diabetes patients.

Sequenced input: naive CD4+ T cells from blood. The sequence was obtained from a man aged 25-45 years with type 1 diabetes.

CDR3 sequence (DNA): TGTGCCAGCAGCCGCGCTGCGGGGAGTGAGACCCAGTACTTC. It is translated as CASSRAAGSETQYF. The chain joins TRBV7-2 to TRBJ2-5, with D perhaps TRBD2 (6 bases). Germline V CDR1 and CDR2: SGHTA, FQGNSA. V was pared by 5 bases and J by 5 bases, with 15 bases between. The CDR3 has 14 amino acids.